These 26 T cell receptor beta chains were all obtained from the same sample, sequenced in a study of siplizumab effects on memory and regulatory T cells. Method: immunoSEQ multiplex PCR; TCRdb's copy keeps in-frame clones and lacks some. The sample contains around 78,000 clones, about 90% of which appear only once. The source material was CD8+ T cells sorted from blood. The receptors were gathered from a human donor in good health.

The rearrangement links TRBV27 to TRBJ2-2; maybe TRBD2 (5 bases). Per germline, CDR1 MNHEY and CDR2 SMNVEV (reference sequence). V was shortened by 5 bases and J by 1 base, with 14 bases between the two germline ends. The CDR3 is made up of 16 amino acids. DNA for the CDR3: TGTGCCAGCAGTATTCAAATAGGACTGAACACCGGGGAGCTGTTTTTT. Translated: CASSIQIGLNTGELFF.

The V call is TRBV27, the J call TRBJ2-7; possible D gene TRBD1, 7 bases. This CDR3 spans 14 amino acids. The V and J ends lost 5 bases and 0 bases respectively, with 11 bases between them. Germline V lookup: CDR1 MNHEY, CDR2 SMNVEV (reference sequence). CDR3 bases: TGTGCCAGCAGTAGGGGGGACAGCTCCTACGAGCAGTACTTC. It specifies CASSRGDSSYEQYF.

This rearrangement joins TRBV27 to TRBJ2-7, with unresolved D. This CDR3 is 13 amino acids long. Trimming took 2 bases from V and 2 from J, leaving 7 bases between them. Per the germline V gene, CDR1 is MNHEY and CDR2 is SMNVEV (reference sequence). CDR3 in DNA: TGTGCCAGCAGTTTAGCCGAGACCTACGAGCAGTACTTC. Its translation: CASSLAETYEQYF.

This chain links TRBV5-1 with TRBJ2-7, with D possibly TRBD2 on 6 matching bases. The CDR3 covers 13 residues. Trimming removed 3 bases from V and 4 bases from J, with 11 bases in between. In germline, CDR1 is SGHRS, CDR2 YFSETQ. The CDR3 here is CASSWGLSYEQYF. The CDR3 DNA is TGCGCCAGCAGCTGGGGACTTTCGTACGAGCAGTACTTC.

The chain links TRBV11-2 to TRBJ2-5, with D perhaps matching TRBD2 (5 bases). Trimming took 7 bases from V and 5 from J, leaving 14 bases between them. The CDR3 sequence is 13 residues long. CDR1 is SGHAT, CDR2 FQNNGV, per germline. CDR3 coding DNA: TGTGCCAGCAAACCTGGGGAGAGGGAGACCCAGTACTTC. This translates into CASKPGERETQYF.

CDR3 sequence: CASSLRRDREERESYNEQFF. The CDR3 DNA sequence: TGTGCCAGCAGCCTTCGCCGGGACAGGGAGGAAAGAGAAAGCTACAATGAGCAGTTCTTC. This chain uses TRBV21-1 with TRBJ2-1; the table assigns TRBD1, which was not confirmed against the DNA. TRBV21-1 constitutes a pseudogene. The CDR3 length is 20 residues.

This chain joins TRBV9 and TRBJ1-1; tentatively, D is TRBD1 (6 bases). Trimming removed 2 bases from V and 6 bases from J, with 20 bases in between. This CDR3 is 16 amino acids long. The germline gives CDR1 SGDLS, CDR2 YYNGEE. The CDR3 nucleotides read TGTGCCAGCAGCGTTTTACCCCACAGGGAGGTCGCTGAAGCTTTCTTT. It yields the protein CASSVLPHREVAEAFF.

The rearrangement uses TRBV7-9 and TRBJ1-1, with D perhaps TRBD1 (5 bases). CDR3 length: 16 residues. The germline CDR1 and CDR2 sequences are SEHNR and FQNEAQ (reference sequence). Trimming took 0 bases from V and 2 from J, leaving 13 bases between them. The CDR3 sequence is CASSLAGQGVNTEAFF. CDR3 nucleotides: TGTGCCAGCAGCTTAGCAGGTCAGGGCGTAAACACTGAAGCTTTCTTT.

V is TRBV2 and J is TRBJ2-3; 9 bases are a match to TRBD2. The junction had 8 bases not matched to a gene; V was cut back by 4 bases and J by 0 bases. The CDR3 is made up of 17 amino acids. Germline V gives CDR1 SNHLY, CDR2 FYNNEI. CDR3 sequence: CASSANLAGTSTDTQYF. The CDR3 DNA reads as TGTGCCAGCAGTGCCAATCTAGCGGGGACTAGCACAGATACGCAGTATTTT.

V is TRBV7-3 and J is TRBJ2-1, with 10 bases that match TRBD2. Germline V gene sequence: CDR1 SGHTA, CDR2 FQGTGA. The J segment lost 2 bases and the V segment lost 0 bases, leaving 1 base of the junction unmatched. This CDR3 spans 16 amino acids. The CDR3 nucleotides read TGTGCCAGCAGCTTAACTGGGACTAGCGCCTACAATGAGCAGTTCTTC. This codes for CASSLTGTSAYNEQFF.

This chain connects TRBV14 to TRBJ2-7, with 7 bases fitting TRBD1. The length of the CDR3 is 13 residues. Germline trimming cut 4 bases from V and 3 bases from J; bases unmatched to any gene: 3. Germline V gene sequence: CDR1 SGHDN, CDR2 FVKESK. The CDR3 region is CASSPWDSYEQYF. DNA of the CDR3: TGTGCCAGCAGCCCGTGGGACAGCTACGAGCAGTACTTC.

The chain links TRBV25-1 to TRBJ2-7, with D possibly matching TRBD2 (6 bases). V lost 6 bases and J 6 bases, leaving 21 bases between the germline ends. The CDR3 is made up of 15 amino acids. Germline CDR1 reads MGHDK; CDR2 reads SYGVNS. CDR3 coding DNA: TGTGCCAGCAGACAAACTGGGGGGATCCCCGGCGAGCAGTACTTC. It encodes CASRQTGGIPGEQYF.

CDR3 protein: CASSAQGTGYEQYF. In DNA form, the CDR3 reads TGTGCCAGCAGCGCGCAGGGGACAGGCTACGAGCAGTACTTC. This sequence joins TRBV11-3 and TRBJ2-7, with TRBD1 matching over 8 bases. Germline CDR1 reads SGHNT; CDR2 reads YENEEA. CDR3 length equals 14 residues. V lost 5 bases, J lost 3 bases, and 6 bases stayed unmatched.

The chain employs TRBV5-1 and TRBJ2-7; no clear D. Trimming cost V 2 bases and J 0 bases, with 3 bases left between them. The CDR3 has 12 residues. Per germline, CDR1 SGHRS and CDR2 YFSETQ. The CDR3 spells CASSFTSYEQYF. The CDR3 region has the DNA TGCGCCAGCAGCTTCACCTCCTACGAGCAGTACTTC.

The chain couples TRBV19 to TRBJ1-1; the D is unclear. The CDR3 is 17 residues long. V gave up 0 bases and J gave up 3 bases, with 17 bases separating them. CDR1 is LNHDA, CDR2 SQIVND, per germline (reference sequence). The CDR3 DNA reads TGTGCCAGTAGTATAGATTACGGGGTCGTAAGGGACACTGAAGCTTTCTTT. Translation gives CASSIDYGVVRDTEAFF.

The CDR3 region has the DNA TGTGCCAGCAGTTTGAGCACCCCCTACGAGCAGTACTTC. It is translated as CASSLSTPYEQYF. The rearrangement joins TRBV27 to TRBJ2-7, with D uncertain. V was trimmed by 3 bases and J by 2 bases, leaving 8 bases between them. Germline-derived CDR1 and CDR2 are MNHEY and SMNVEV (reference sequence). This CDR3 is built from 13 residues.

This clone was seen more than once but under ten times. The chain is built from TRBV2 and TRBJ1-5, with D unresolved. With 6 bases removed from V and 4 bases from J, the gap between germline ends came to 4 bases. The germline V gene encodes CDR1 SNHLY and CDR2 FYNNEI. This CDR3 spans 11 amino acids. CDR3 protein: CASSENQPQHF. The CDR3 DNA follows: TGTGCCAGCAGCGAAAATCAGCCCCAGCATTTT.

The chain links TRBV19 to TRBJ1-3, with D perhaps TRBD1 (6 bases). The V and J ends lost 7 bases and 1 base respectively, with 8 bases between them. The CDR3 runs 13 residues. Germline lookup yields CDR1 LNHDA and CDR2 SQIVND (reference sequence). CDR3 bases: TGTGCCAGTAATACAGGGTCTGGAAACACCATATATTTT. It codes for CASNTGSGNTIYF.

This chain connects TRBV13 to TRBJ1-2; D not certain. Germline V gene lookup returns CDR1 PRHDT and CDR2 FYEKMQ (reference sequence). This CDR3 has 15 residues. The V gene lost 2 bases and the J gene lost 6 bases, with 16 bases spanning the gap. CDR3: CASSLRQTAIHGYTF. CDR3 sequence (DNA): TGTGCCAGCAGCTTACGCCAAACAGCCATCCATGGCTACACCTTC.

With respect to this clone: Other DNA variants within this sample encode the same CDR3. This chain uses TRBV7-9 with TRBJ2-2; D not resolved. The ends were cut back, 5 bases at V and 6 bases at J, with 13 bases in the middle. This CDR3 has 14 amino acids. From germline, CDR1 is SEHNR and CDR2 FQNEAQ (reference sequence). Here the CDR3 reads CASSLLLGAGELFF. In DNA, the CDR3 is TGTGCCAGCAGCCTTCTCTTAGGTGCCGGGGAGCTGTTTTTT.

The chain carries TRBV9 and TRBJ2-7; D possibly uses TRBD1 or TRBD2 (5 bases each). The V gene lost 0 bases and the J gene lost 6 bases, with 13 bases spanning the gap. Germline CDR1 SGDLS, CDR2 YYNGEE. The CDR3 contains 14 residues. The CDR3 region has the DNA TGTGCCAGCAGCGTAGACGGGGCTATGGGCGAGCAGTACTTC. Translated, it gives CASSVDGAMGEQYF.

The CDR3 reads CASSPKPGQGAPDTQYF. DNA for the CDR3: TGTGCCAGCTCACCAAAACCGGGACAGGGGGCCCCAGATACGCAGTATTTT. The genes are TRBV18 and TRBJ2-3; 12 nucleotides line up with TRBD1. The CDR3 consists of 17 residues. Trimming took 2 bases from V and 4 from J; bases not matched to a gene: 7. Looked up from germline, CDR1 is KGHSH and CDR2 is LQKENI.

In its sample, this clone was seen once. The CDR3 region is CASSYGQNYEQYF. The CDR3 DNA is TGTGCCAGCAGTTACGGCCAGAACTACGAGCAGTACTTC. The gene calls are TRBV6-6 and TRBJ2-7; D is undetermined. This CDR3 region has 13 residues. V lost 2 bases, J lost 3 bases, and 8 bases lay in between. The germline CDR1 and CDR2 sequences are MNHNY and SVGAGI (reference sequence).

The table lists this clone with a count of one. The V call is TRBV11-2, the J call TRBJ2-7; 8 bases fit TRBD1. The CDR3 has 14 amino acids. Losses at the gene ends were 1 base for V and 1 base for J; bases not matched to a gene: 0. Germline CDR1 and CDR2: SGHAT and FQNNGV. The CDR3 sequence: CASSLGTGSYEQYF. For the CDR3, the DNA is TGTGCCAGCAGCTTAGGGACAGGGTCCTACGAGCAGTACTTC.

This clone was recorded once. V is TRBV27 and J is TRBJ1-1; TRBD1 agrees at 8 bases. This CDR3 spans 16 amino acids. Trimming cost V 4 bases and J 3 bases; bases outside gene matches: 10. Germline CDR1 MNHEY, CDR2 SMNVEV (reference sequence). The CDR3 DNA is TGTGCCAGCAGTTCCCCAAGACAGGGGTCTTACACTGAAGCTTTCTTT. Encoded protein: CASSSPRQGSYTEAFF.

As DNA, the CDR3 is TGTGCCATCAGTGTGGCCGTTAACACTGAAGCTTTCTTT. Protein product: CAISVAVNTEAFF. The chain combines TRBV10-3 with TRBJ1-1; no clear D. This CDR3 has 13 amino acids. Looked up from germline, CDR1 is ENHRY and CDR2 is SYGVKD. Trimming removed 4 bases from V and 2 bases from J, with 8 bases in between.